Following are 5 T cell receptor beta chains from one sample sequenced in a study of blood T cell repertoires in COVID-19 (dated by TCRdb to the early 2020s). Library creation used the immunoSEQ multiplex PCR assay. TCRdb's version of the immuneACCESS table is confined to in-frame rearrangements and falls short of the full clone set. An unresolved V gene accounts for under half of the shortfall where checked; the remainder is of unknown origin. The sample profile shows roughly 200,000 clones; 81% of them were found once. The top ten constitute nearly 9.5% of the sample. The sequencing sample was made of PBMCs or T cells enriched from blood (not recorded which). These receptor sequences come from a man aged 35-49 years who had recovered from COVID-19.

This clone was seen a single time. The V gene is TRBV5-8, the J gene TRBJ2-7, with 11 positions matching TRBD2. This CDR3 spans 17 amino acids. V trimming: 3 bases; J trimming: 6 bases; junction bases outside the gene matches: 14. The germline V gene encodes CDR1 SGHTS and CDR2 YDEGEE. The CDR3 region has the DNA TGTGCCAGCAGCTCTCAGATAATTAGCGGGAGGGCCGGCGAGCAGTACTTC. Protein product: CASSSQIISGRAGEQYF.

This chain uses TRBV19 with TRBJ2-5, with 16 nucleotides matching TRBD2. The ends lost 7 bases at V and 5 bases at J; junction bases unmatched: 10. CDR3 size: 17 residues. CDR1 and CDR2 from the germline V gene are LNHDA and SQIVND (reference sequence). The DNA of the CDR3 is TGTGCCAGTAAACCGGGACTAGCGGGAGGGCCTAGGGAGACCCAGTACTTC. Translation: CASKPGLAGGPRETQYF.

The CDR3 protein is CASSPATGEEGYTF. The CDR3 DNA follows: TGTGCCAGCAGTCCAGCCACAGGGGAGGAAGGCTACACCTTC. The rearrangement links TRBV6-8 to TRBJ1-2, with TRBD1 matching 7 bases. J lost 8 bases, V lost 5 bases, and 11 bases had no gene match. The CDR3 totals 14 residues. In germline, CDR1 is MNHGY, CDR2 SAAAGT.

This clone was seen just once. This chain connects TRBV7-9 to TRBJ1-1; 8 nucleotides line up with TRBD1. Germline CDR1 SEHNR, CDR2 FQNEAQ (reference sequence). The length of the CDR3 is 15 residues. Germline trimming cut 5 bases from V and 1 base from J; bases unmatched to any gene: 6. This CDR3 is CASSTRQGSNTEAFF. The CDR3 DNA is TGTGCCAGCAGCACAAGACAGGGGTCGAACACTGAAGCTTTCTTT.

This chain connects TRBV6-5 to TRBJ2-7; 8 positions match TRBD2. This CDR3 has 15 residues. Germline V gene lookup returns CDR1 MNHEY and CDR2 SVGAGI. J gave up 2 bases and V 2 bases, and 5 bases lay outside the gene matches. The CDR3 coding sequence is TGTGCCAGCAGTTACACCCGGGAGGGCCCCTACGAGCAGTACTTC. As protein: CASSYTREGPYEQYF.